The rows below give T cell receptor beta chains drawn from one sample of a study. Each CDR3 protein gets one entry after TCRdb re-called the RT-PCR reads with MiXCR. The data contain about 680,000 distinct CDR3 sequences, approximately 14% of them singletons. Sequences were obtained from memory CD4+ T cells from blood. All receptors come from a female donor in good health, serving as a healthy control. Both conserved end residues are part of each CDR3. Fields, in order: D gene, clone size, V gene, J gene, CDR3 protein, CDR3 DNA. D genes are given only for firm matches. For some rows the clone size is stated as once, few or many, or as a class when expanded; others skip it.

D: TRBD2
size: NA
V: TRBV12-5
J: TRBJ2-3
CDR3: CASGLGLADFTDTQYF
DNA: TGTGCTAGTGGTTTGGGACTAGCGGATTTCACAGATACGCAGTATTTT

D: TRBD1
size: few
V: TRBV4-1
J: TRBJ2-1
CDR3: CASSHSDRASWNEQFF
DNA: TGCGCCAGCAGCCATTCCGACAGGGCCTCATGGAATGAGCAGTTCTTC

D: TRBD2
size: many
V: TRBV12-3/TRBV12-4
J: TRBJ2-1
CDR3: CASSLCEVRGSNCDEQFF
DNA: TGTGCCAGCAGTTTATGCGAGGTACGCGGGAGTAACTGCGATGAGCAGTTCTTC

D: TRBD2
size: many
V: TRBV20-1
J: TRBJ2-7
CDR3: CSARDWGLGSYEQYF
DNA: TGCAGTGCTAGGGACTGGGGACTAGGCTCCTACGAGCAGTACTTC

D: NA
size: NA
V: TRBV7-3
J: TRBJ2-3
CDR3: CASSSKAGPRHF
DNA: TGTGCCAGCAGCTCCAAGGCGGGTCCAAGGCATTTT

D: NA
size: few
V: TRBV24-1
J: TRBJ2-1
CDR3: CATRAGPSYNEQFF
DNA: TGTGCCACCAGAGCGGGCCCCTCCTACAATGAGCAGTTCTTC

D: NA
size: few
V: TRBV7-8
J: TRBJ2-7
CDR3: CASSARDGITYEQYF
DNA: TGTGCCAGCAGCGCCCGTGACGGTATAACCTACGAGCAGTACTTC

D: NA
size: few
V: TRBV6-5
J: TRBJ2-1
CDR3: CASSLTYRDNEQFF
DNA: TGTGCCAGCAGTTTGACCTATAGAGACAATGAGCAGTTCTTC

D: NA
size: few
V: TRBV24-1
J: TRBJ2-1
CDR3: CATSDPSWHEQFF
DNA: TGTGCCACCAGTGACCCCTCGTGGCATGAGCAGTTCTTC

D: NA
size: NA
V: TRBV9
J: TRBJ2-3
CDR3: CASSESTRRTDTQYF
DNA: TGTGCCAGCAGCGAGAGCACCCGGCGCACAGATACGCAGTATTTT

D: TRBD2
size: many
V: TRBV12-3/TRBV12-4
J: TRBJ2-1
CDR3: CASRRTSGRHEQFF
DNA: TGTGCCAGCAGGAGGACTAGCGGGAGACATGAGCAGTTCTTC

D: NA
size: many
V: TRBV6-5
J: TRBJ2-7
CDR3: CASRTNRDRHEQYF
DNA: TGTGCCAGCAGAACCAACAGGGATCGGCACGAGCAGTACTTC

D: NA
size: NA
V: TRBV7-9
J: TRBJ1-1
CDR3: CASSSGQHTNTEAFF
DNA: TGTGCCAGCAGCTCCGGACAGCACACGAACACTGAAGCTTTCTTT

D: NA
size: many
V: TRBV7-2
J: TRBJ2-3
CDR3: CASSLKVGGPRTDTQYF
DNA: TGTGCCAGCAGCTTAAAGGTGGGGGGGCCGCGGACAGATACGCAGTATTTT

D: NA
size: NA
V: TRBV20-1
J: TRBJ2-1
CDR3: CSAWSLQAGRDNEQFF
DNA: TGCAGTGCATGGAGCCTTCAGGCGGGAAGAGACAATGAGCAGTTCTTC

D: NA
size: NA
V: TRBV6-6
J: TRBJ1-2
CDR3: CATGGRNYGYTF
DNA: TGTGCCACGGGGGGCCGCAACTATGGCTACACCTTC

D: TRBD1
size: NA
V: TRBV7-3
J: TRBJ2-3
CDR3: CASSRGTGALTDTQYF
DNA: TGTGCCAGCAGCCGAGGGACAGGGGCTTTAACAGATACGCAGTATTTT

D: NA
size: few
V: TRBV5-4
J: TRBJ2-1
CDR3: CASSLFLGNEQFF
DNA: TGTGCCAGCAGCTTGTTCCTCGGCAATGAGCAGTTCTTC

D: TRBD1
size: many
V: TRBV20-1
J: TRBJ2-7
CDR3: CSAELRTGGGEQYF
DNA: TGCAGTGCTGAGCTTCGGACAGGGGGAGGCGAGCAGTACTTC

D: TRBD1
size: many
V: TRBV5-5
J: TRBJ1-1
CDR3: CASSLAGDRVTEAFF
DNA: TGTGCCAGCAGCTTGGCCGGGGACAGGGTAACTGAAGCTTTCTTT

D: NA
size: NA
V: TRBV24-1
J: TRBJ2-3
CDR3: CATSGGATDTQYF
DNA: TGTGCCACCAGTGGGGGTGCCACAGATACGCAGTATTTT

D: TRBD1
size: NA
V: TRBV7-2
J: TRBJ1-5
CDR3: CASSPRSRTGGGQPQHF
DNA: TGTGCCAGCAGCCCTAGGTCACGGACAGGGGGTGGTCAGCCCCAGCATTTT

D: NA
size: many
V: TRBV7-3
J: TRBJ2-1
CDR3: CASKRVGEHNEQFF
DNA: TGTGCCAGCAAGAGGGTTGGGGAGCACAATGAGCAGTTCTTC

D: TRBD2
size: few
V: TRBV7-3
J: TRBJ2-1
CDR3: CASSLSFPRTSGRAEQFF
DNA: TGTGCCAGCAGCCTCTCCTTCCCCCGGACTAGCGGGAGGGCTGAGCAGTTCTTC

D: TRBD2
size: NA
V: TRBV30
J: TRBJ2-1
CDR3: CAWSLSGRGSYNEQFF
DNA: TGTGCCTGGAGTCTCAGCGGGAGGGGGTCCTACAATGAGCAGTTCTTC

D: TRBD1
size: NA
V: TRBV2
J: TRBJ2-7
CDR3: CAGTGGLSYEQYF
DNA: TGTGCCGGGACAGGGGGCTTATCCTACGAGCAGTACTTC

D: NA
size: few
V: TRBV29-1
J: TRBJ2-2
CDR3: CSVGIETQGGELFF
DNA: TGCAGCGTTGGGATTGAGACCCAGGGCGGGGAGCTGTTTTTT

D: NA
size: few
V: TRBV12-3/TRBV12-4
J: TRBJ2-1
CDR3: CASSEHKGSYNEQFF
DNA: TGTGCCAGCAGTGAACACAAGGGATCCTACAATGAGCAGTTCTTC